The 30 T cell receptor beta chains in this list originate from one sample, sequenced in a study of blood T cell repertoires in COVID-19. Measured with immunoSEQ multiplex PCR; TCRdb has only the in-frame clones, and not every one. The data show about 75,000 clones, around 90% seen once. The specimen sequenced was peripheral blood. Receptor source: a human donor in a cohort sampled during active COVID-19.

The chain links TRBV13 to TRBJ2-3; 8 nucleotides line up with TRBD2. The CDR3 contains 17 residues. V trimming: 1 base; J trimming: 4 bases; junction bases outside the gene matches: 10. The germline CDR1 and CDR2 sequences are PRHDT and FYEKMQ (reference sequence). The CDR3 reads CASSLALAGVRADTQYF. The DNA for the CDR3 is TGTGCCAGCAGCTTAGCCCTAGCGGGCGTCAGGGCAGATACGCAGTATTTT.

The chain couples TRBV3-1 (or the pseudogene TRBV3-2) to TRBJ1-6, with 7 positions matching TRBD1. This CDR3 is 18 amino acids long. J was trimmed by 1 base and V by 0 bases; bases with no gene match: 6. CDR1 and CDR2 from the germline V gene are LGHDT and YNNKEL (reference sequence). Here the CDR3 reads CASSQDKGQRSYNSPLHF. CDR3 DNA sequence: TGTGCCAGCAGCCAAGATAAGGGACAGAGATCCTATAATTCACCCCTCCACTTT.

V and J are TRBV4-1 and TRBJ2-5; TRBD2 matches 9 bases. The CDR3 contains 16 residues. Unmatched junction bases numbered 7, after V lost 4 bases and J lost 1 base. Germline assignment: CDR1 MGHRA and CDR2 YSYEKL. The CDR3 nucleotides are TGCGCCAGCAGCCCTAGACTAGCGGAGCCCCAAGAGACCCAGTACTTC. It specifies CASSPRLAEPQETQYF.

DNA for the CDR3: TGCGCCAGCAGCTTGGGGACTTACAACACCGGGGAGCTGTTTTTT. Translation: CASSLGTYNTGELFF. The chain carries TRBV5-1 and TRBJ2-2, with D perhaps matching TRBD2 (5 bases). Trimming removed 0 bases from V and 2 bases from J, with 8 bases in between. This CDR3 region has 15 residues. From germline, CDR1 is SGHRS and CDR2 YFSETQ.

The rearrangement links TRBV4-3 to TRBJ1-2, with D perhaps TRBD1 (5 bases). CDR1 is LGHNA and CDR2 is YSLEER in the germline V gene. The ends were cut back, 4 bases at V and 8 bases at J, with 14 bases in the middle. The CDR3 is 13 amino acids. The CDR3 loop is CASSRRTEGGYTF. CDR3 in DNA: TGCGCCAGCAGCCGCAGGACGGAGGGGGGCTACACCTTC.

The rearrangement links TRBV12-3 or TRBV12-4 to TRBJ1-1; D possibly corresponds to TRBD1 (5 bases). Trimming left V 2 bases short and J 1 base short, with 5 bases between. The CDR3 is 13 residues long. CDR3 in DNA: TGTGCCAGCAGTTTAACAGGGAACACTGAAGCTTTCTTT. Its protein is CASSLTGNTEAFF.

This chain joins TRBV19 and TRBJ1-2, with a tentative D call TRBD1 (6 bases). The CDR3 is made up of 13 amino acids. Looked up from germline, CDR1 is LNHDA and CDR2 is SQIVND (reference sequence). Between the trimmed V and J ends, which lost 5 bases and 7 bases, there was a span of 14 bases. CDR3 region: CASSLGQFVGYTF. The CDR3 nucleotides are TGTGCCAGTAGTCTTGGACAGTTCGTTGGCTACACCTTC. Together with reference TRBV19 and TRBJ1-2, the CDR3 gives the full variable domain: DGGITQSPKYLFRKEGQNVTLSCEQNLNHDAMYWYRQDPGQGLRLIYYSQIVNDFQKGDIAEGYSVSREKKESFPLTVTSAQKNPTAFYLCASSLGQFVGYTFGSGTRLTVV.

The rearrangement uses TRBV5-1 and TRBJ2-3; 9 nucleotides align to TRBD2. Germline CDR1 SGHRS, CDR2 YFSETQ. The CDR3 runs 15 residues. V was clipped by 2 bases and J by 0 bases; unmatched bases: 1. In nucleotides, the CDR3 is TGCGCCAGCAGCTTTAGCGGGGGCAGCACAGATACGCAGTATTTT. Amino acids: CASSFSGGSTDTQYF.

This clone was seen just once. The chain employs TRBV28 and TRBJ1-1; no clear D. The germline V gene encodes CDR1 MDHEN and CDR2 SYDVKM. The germline V and J ends were trimmed by 2 bases and 1 base, with 11 bases remaining between them. There are 15 residues in the CDR3. CDR3 protein: CASSLGGKTNTEAFF. The CDR3 bases are TGTGCCAGCAGTTTAGGAGGGAAAACGAACACTGAAGCTTTCTTT. The full variable domain, with the rest looked up from reference TRBV28 and TRBJ1-1, is DVKVTQSSRYLVKRTGEKVFLECVQDMDHENMFWYRQDPGLGLRLIYFSYDVKMKEKGDIPEGYSVSREKKERFSLILESASTNQTSMYLCASSLGGKTNTEAFFGQGTRLTVV.

The chain couples TRBV19 to TRBJ2-1, with 9 bases identical to TRBD2. Per germline, CDR1 LNHDA and CDR2 SQIVND (reference sequence). The CDR3 is 14 amino acids. V was pared by 5 bases and J by 9 bases, with 8 bases of the junction left unmatched. As DNA, the CDR3 is TGTGCCAGTAGTCCCGGAGCTAGCGGGACTGAGCAGTTCTTC. This translates into CASSPGASGTEQFF.

This chain uses TRBV19 with TRBJ1-4; TRBD1 matches at 11 bases. The CDR3 covers 13 residues. Unmatched junction bases numbered 5, after V lost 9 bases and J lost 8 bases. Germline V CDR1 and CDR2: LNHDA, SQIVND (reference sequence). The DNA of the CDR3 is TGTGCCAGCCTGAGGGACAGGGGGGAAAAACTGTTTTTT. The encoded protein is CASLRDRGEKLFF. The complete variable domain, with remaining parts taken from reference TRBV19 and TRBJ1-4, reads DGGITQSPKYLFRKEGQNVTLSCEQNLNHDAMYWYRQDPGQGLRLIYYSQIVNDFQKGDIAEGYSVSREKKESFPLTVTSAQKNPTAFYLCASLRDRGEKLFFGSGTQLSVL.

This chain links TRBV9 with TRBJ1-2; a weak D match, TRBD1 (5 bases). V lost 4 bases and J lost 6, with 19 bases in between. Per the germline V gene, CDR1 is SGDLS and CDR2 is YYNGEE. The CDR3 length is 15 residues. CDR3 sequence: CASSSSPSGYNGYTF. Here the CDR3 DNA reads TGTGCCAGCAGCTCGTCCCCATCAGGGTATAATGGCTACACCTTC.

The gene calls are TRBV5-4 and TRBJ2-6, with TRBD2 matching over 11 bases. Germline V lookup: CDR1 SGHNT, CDR2 YYREEE (reference sequence). The CDR3 runs 19 residues. V lost 0 bases, J lost 4 bases, and 9 bases stayed unmatched. DNA for the CDR3: TGTGCCAGCAGCTTGGGAACTAGCGGGAGTCTGGGAGGGGCCAACGTCCTGACTTTC. It encodes CASSLGTSGSLGGANVLTF.

The genes are TRBV2 and TRBJ1-3; D not certain. CDR3 length: 13 amino acids. V was cut by 7 bases and J by 0 bases, with 7 bases left in between. Germline-derived CDR1 and CDR2 are SNHLY and FYNNEI. The CDR3 DNA reads TGTGCCAGCACGAGAAACTCTGGAAACACCATATATTTT. It encodes CASTRNSGNTIYF.

The V call is TRBV5-5, the J call TRBJ1-5, with 7 bases aligning to TRBD1. This CDR3 is 17 amino acids long. Germline V gives CDR1 SGHKS, CDR2 YYEKEE (reference sequence). With V trimmed by 4 bases and J by 3 bases, 13 bases remained unmatched. DNA for the CDR3: TGTGCCAGCAGCCCGGGGATAGGGGGCCCGAACAATCAGCCCCAGCATTTT. It is translated as CASSPGIGGPNNQPQHF.

V is TRBV2 and J is TRBJ2-6; TRBD1 agrees at 8 bases. The V segment lost 11 bases and the J segment 0 bases; nucleotides outside the gene matches: 6. The germline V gene has CDR1 SNHLY and CDR2 FYNNEI. This CDR3 contains 15 residues. CDR3 nucleotide sequence: TGTGCCGGGACAGGCCTTCGCTCTGGGGCCAACGTCCTGACTTTC. This codes for CAGTGLRSGANVLTF.

V usage is TRBV7-8 and J usage is TRBJ2-4, with D tentatively TRBD1 (6 bases). The V gene's germline CDR1 is SGHVS and CDR2 FQNEAQ. This CDR3 contains 15 residues. V was shortened by 5 bases and J by 6 bases, with 17 bases between the two germline ends. The CDR3: CASSVNAGVGNIQYF. The CDR3, as DNA: TGTGCCAGCAGCGTGAACGCAGGGGTGGGAAACATTCAGTACTTC.

V is TRBV7-2 and J is TRBJ1-5; D is ambiguous. Germline V gene lookup returns CDR1 SGHTA and CDR2 FQGNSA. This CDR3 spans 15 amino acids. V lost 3 bases and J lost 9, with 18 bases in between. For the CDR3, the DNA is TGTGCCAGCAGCTTCTCGGGAGGGAGCGGAAGGCCCCAGCATTTT. It translates to CASSFSGGSGRPQHF.

The chain is built from TRBV4-1 and TRBJ1-1, with D maybe TRBD1 (6 bases). CDR1 is MGHRA and CDR2 is YSYEKL in the germline V gene. This CDR3 region has 15 residues. V lost 5 bases to trimming and J lost 6 bases, with 19 bases between them. This chain's CDR3 is CASSNQGPTEAEAFF. CDR3 sequence (DNA): TGCGCCAGCAGCAATCAGGGGCCAACTGAAGCTGAAGCTTTCTTT.

This rearrangement joins TRBV4-3 to TRBJ2-7; TRBD2 agrees at 9 bases. This CDR3 is 14 amino acids long. Germline CDR1 is LGHNA and CDR2 is YSLEER. V gave up 3 bases and J gave up 2 bases; unmatched junction bases: 2. The CDR3 loop is CASSQGLAPYEQYF. The CDR3 nucleotides read TGCGCCAGCAGCCAGGGACTAGCTCCCTACGAGCAGTACTTC.

The V call is TRBV11-2, the J call TRBJ2-1, with D possibly TRBD1 on 6 matching bases. CDR3 length: 14 residues. Germline CDR1 and CDR2: SGHAT and FQNNGV. Trimming removed 3 bases from V and 4 bases from J, with 10 bases in between. The CDR3 loop is CASSFRDKYNEQFF. The CDR3 DNA reads TGTGCCAGCAGCTTCCGGGACAAATACAATGAGCAGTTCTTC.

The chain links TRBV7-2 to TRBJ1-3, with TRBD1 as a possible D gene (6 bases). The CDR3 has 14 residues. Per germline, CDR1 SGHTA and CDR2 FQGNSA. Trimming stripped 1 base from V and 9 bases from J, with 13 bases between. Written as DNA, the CDR3 is TGTGCCAGCAGCTTAGAAGGGGGGGCCGTCACCATATATTTT. Translating it yields CASSLEGGAVTIYF.

About this clone: A read error may produce the germline difference seen at one junction end. Other DNA sequences in the sample encode the same CDR3. J is TRBJ1-6 and V is TRBV9; D not resolved. The germline gives CDR1 SGDLS, CDR2 YYNGEE. The CDR3 covers 13 residues. This chain's CDR3 is CASSVFEESPLHF. CDR3 sequence (DNA): TGTGCCAGCAGCGTATTTGAGGAGTCACCCCTCCATTTT. The variable domain in full, completed from reference TRBV9 and TRBJ1-6, reads DSGVTQTPKHLITATGQRVTLRCSPRSGDLSVYWYQQSLDQGLQFLIQYYNGEERAKGNILERFSAQQFPDLHSELNLSSLELGDSALYFCASSVFEESPLHFGNGTRLTVT.

The chain joins TRBV6-2 or TRBV6-3 to TRBJ2-5, with a weak D call TRBD2 (6 bases). CDR1 and CDR2 from the germline V gene are MNHEY and SVGEGT. Deletions cut 0 bases from V and 2 bases from J, with 7 bases between. The CDR3 is 14 amino acids. DNA of the CDR3: TGTGCCAGCAGTTACTCGACTAGGCAAGAGACCCAGTACTTC. This translates into CASSYSTRQETQYF.

This chain links TRBV7-9 with TRBJ2-5; D not resolved. CDR3 length: 15 residues. V lost 2 bases to trimming and J lost 2 bases, with 12 bases between them. CDR1 SEHNR and CDR2 FQNEAQ come from the germline V gene (reference sequence). The CDR3 DNA follows: TGTGCCAGCAGCTTATTTTCTAACAGACAAGAGACCCAGTACTTC. It translates to CASSLFSNRQETQYF. Together with reference TRBV7-9 and TRBJ2-5, the CDR3 gives the full variable domain: DTGVSQNPRHKITKRGQNVTFRCDPISEHNRLYWYRQTLGQGPEFLTYFQNEAQLEKSRLLSDRFSAERPKGSFSTLEIQRTEQGDSAMYLCASSLFSNRQETQYFGPGTRLLVL.

This clone was observed a single time. The chain has TRBV5-1 and TRBJ2-1, with 11 bases aligning to TRBD2. V shed 0 bases and J 4 bases; nucleotides not matched to a gene: 9. The CDR3 covers 18 residues. The germline CDR1 and CDR2 sequences are SGHRS and YFSETQ. The CDR3 DNA follows: TGCGCCAGCAGCTTGGGTATTCTAGCGGGAGGAACGTACAATGAGCAGTTCTTC. Its translation is CASSLGILAGGTYNEQFF.

The chain links TRBV3-1 (or the pseudogene TRBV3-2) to TRBJ1-2, with D possibly TRBD1 on 5 matching bases. This CDR3 is built from 13 residues. V dropped 6 bases and J dropped 6 bases, with 14 bases sitting between them. Germline V lookup: CDR1 LGHDT, CDR2 YNNKEL (reference sequence). CDR3 sequence reads: CASSLTGGDGYTF. The CDR3 nucleotides are TGTGCCAGCAGTCTTACGGGAGGGGATGGCTACACCTTC.

The chain joins TRBV7-3 to TRBJ1-2; maybe TRBD1 (5 bases). V lost 5 bases and J 5 bases, leaving 18 bases between the germline ends. CDR1 SGHTA and CDR2 FQGTGA come from the germline V gene. The CDR3 sequence is 15 residues long. CDR3 bases: TGTGCCAGCAGCCTAGGGGCGGTTGAGGAATATGGCTACACCTTC. Encoded protein: CASSLGAVEEYGYTF. The full variable domain, its missing parts supplied by reference TRBV7-3 and TRBJ1-2, is GAGVSQTPSNKVTEKGKYVELRCDPISGHTALYWYRQSLGQGPEFLIYFQGTGAADDSGLPNDRFFAVRPEGSVSTLKIQRTERGDSAVYLCASSLGAVEEYGYTFGSGTRLTVV.

The rearrangement uses TRBV5-5 and TRBJ1-5; D is unclear. CDR3 size: 15 residues. Deletions cut 0 bases from V and 5 bases from J, with 12 bases between. CDR1 is SGHKS and CDR2 is YYEKEE in the germline V gene (reference sequence). The CDR3 spells CASSLAPGGHQPQHF. The CDR3 DNA reads TGTGCCAGCAGCTTGGCCCCAGGAGGGCATCAGCCCCAGCATTTT.

The J gene is TRBJ2-7, the V gene TRBV4-3; 8 positions agree with TRBD1. Per the germline V gene, CDR1 is LGHNA and CDR2 is YSLEER. V shed 2 bases, J shed 2 bases, and the junction held 8 bases outside the gene matches. CDR3 length: 16 amino acids. The CDR3 bases are TGCGCCAGCAGCCAAATGACAGGGGCCCTACCCTACGAGCAGTACTTC. It specifies CASSQMTGALPYEQYF.